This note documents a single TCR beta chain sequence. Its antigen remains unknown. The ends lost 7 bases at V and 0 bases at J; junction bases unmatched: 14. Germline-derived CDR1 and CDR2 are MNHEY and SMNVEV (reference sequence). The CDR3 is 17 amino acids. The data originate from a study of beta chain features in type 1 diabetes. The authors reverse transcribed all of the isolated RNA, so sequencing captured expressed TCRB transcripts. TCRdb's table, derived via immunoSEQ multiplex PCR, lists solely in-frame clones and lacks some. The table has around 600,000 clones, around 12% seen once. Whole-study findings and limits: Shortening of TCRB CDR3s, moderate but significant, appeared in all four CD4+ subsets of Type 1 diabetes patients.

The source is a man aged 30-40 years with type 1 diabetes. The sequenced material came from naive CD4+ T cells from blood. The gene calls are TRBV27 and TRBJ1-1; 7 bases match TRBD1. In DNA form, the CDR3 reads TGTGCCAGCACCCCACAGGGGAGGAGGTTTATGAACACTGAAGCTTTCTTT. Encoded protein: CASTPQGRRFMNTEAFF.